The sequence of this T cell receptor beta chain was determined in a study of response to subunit inactivated influenza vaccine. The CDR3 contains 17 residues. Trimming pared 0 bases from V and 0 bases from J, leaving 14 bases between. In germline, CDR1 is MGHRA, CDR2 YSYEKL. TCRdb re-called the RT-PCR reads through MiXCR, storing one row per CDR3 protein. The sample shows 800,000 or so distinct CDR3 sequences, approximately 22% of them seen only once. The starting material was PBMCs from blood, obtained roughly 5 days after vaccination. V and J are TRBV4-1 and TRBJ2-5, with D maybe TRBD1 (7 bases). The receptor was derived from a man in his fifties who received an inactivated influenza vaccine. CDR3 region: CASSQDQGGRNQETQYF. For the CDR3, the DNA is TGCGCCAGCAGCCAAGATCAGGGGGGCAGGAACCAAGAGACCCAGTACTTC.